The 4 T cell receptor beta chains below were found in one sample sequenced in a study of blood T cell repertoires in COVID-19. TCRdb keeps only in-frame clones here, not all; method: immunoSEQ multiplex PCR. This sample carries about 59,000 clones, about 90% of them seen once, and the ten largest clones take 5.5% to 8.5%. Sequencing was performed on peripheral blood. The receptors originated from a man in his sixties with active or convalescent COVID-19.

This clone was seen only a few times. One junction end does not reproduce the germline sequence, and a read error may be involved. The rearrangement links TRBV19 to TRBJ1-2; D ambiguous. Germline-derived CDR1 and CDR2 are LNHDA and SQIVND (reference sequence). This CDR3 is 15 amino acids long. The CDR3 protein is CASSVEVGNRYGYTF. The CDR3 region has the DNA TGTGCCAGTAGTGTAGAGGTCGGGAATCGGTATGGCTACACCTTC.

The genes are TRBV7-6 and TRBJ2-7; D ambiguous. The CDR3 extends over 13 amino acids. CDR1 and CDR2 from the germline V gene are SGHVS and FNYEAQ. The V and J ends lost 4 bases and 7 bases respectively, with 14 bases between them. The CDR3 region has the DNA TGTGCCAGCAGCTCTTTTAAATCTGTGGAGCAGTACTTC. This translates into CASSSFKSVEQYF.

The chain has TRBV19 and TRBJ1-3, with D possibly matching TRBD1 (5 bases). The V end was cut by 0 bases, the J end by 0 bases, with 12 bases between. Germline loops: CDR1 LNHDA, CDR2 SQIVND (reference sequence). The CDR3 contains 17 residues. This chain's CDR3 is CASSIDAGRISGNTIYF. For the CDR3, the DNA is TGTGCCAGTAGTATAGATGCGGGACGGATCTCTGGAAACACCATATATTTT.

In nucleotides, the CDR3 is TGTGCCAGCAGTTTCCAGCGAGGGGAAAAACTGTTTTTT. Its translation is CASSFQRGEKLFF. J is TRBJ1-4 and V is TRBV27; no reliable D call. Looked up from germline, CDR1 is MNHEY and CDR2 is SMNVEV (reference sequence). This CDR3 spans 13 amino acids. V lost 3 bases, J lost 8 bases, and 10 bases lay in between.